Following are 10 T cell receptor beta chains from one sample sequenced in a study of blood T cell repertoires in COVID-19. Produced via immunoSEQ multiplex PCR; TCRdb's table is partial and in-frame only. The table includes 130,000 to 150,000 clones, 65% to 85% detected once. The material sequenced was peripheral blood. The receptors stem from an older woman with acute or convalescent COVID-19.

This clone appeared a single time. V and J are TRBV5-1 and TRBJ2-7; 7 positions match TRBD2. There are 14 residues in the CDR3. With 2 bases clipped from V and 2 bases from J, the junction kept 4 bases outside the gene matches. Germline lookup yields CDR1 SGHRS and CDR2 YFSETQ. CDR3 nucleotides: TGCGCCAGCAGCTTTGAGGGAGGGCCCTACGAGCAGTACTTC. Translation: CASSFEGGPYEQYF. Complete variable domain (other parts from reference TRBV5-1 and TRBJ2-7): KAGVTQTPRYLIKTRGQQVTLSCSPISGHRSVSWYQQTPGQGLQFLFEYFSETQRNKGNFPGRFSGRQFSNSRSEMNVSTLELGDSALYLCASSFEGGPYEQYFGPGTRLTVT.

CDR3 bases: TGTGCCAGCGGAGGGGCTCCCAATTCACCCCTCCACTTT. Translation: CASGGAPNSPLHF. The genes are TRBV2 and TRBJ1-6; tentatively, D is TRBD1 (5 bases). The V gene's germline CDR1 is SNHLY and CDR2 FYNNEI. The CDR3 is made up of 13 amino acids. V lost 8 bases and J lost 7, with 12 bases in between. Full variable domain (missing parts from reference TRBV2 and TRBJ1-6): EPEVTQTPSHQVTQMGQEVILRCVPISNHLYFYWYRQILGQKVEFLVSFYNNEISEKSEIFDDQFSVERPDGSNFTLKIRSTKLEDSAMYFCASGGAPNSPLHFGNGTRLTVT.

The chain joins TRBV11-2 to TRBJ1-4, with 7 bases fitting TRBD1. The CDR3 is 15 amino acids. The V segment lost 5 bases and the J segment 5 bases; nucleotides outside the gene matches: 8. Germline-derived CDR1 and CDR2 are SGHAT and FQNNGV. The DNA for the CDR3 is TGTGCCAGCAGCCCCACCGGGACAGCGAATGAAAAACTGTTTTTT. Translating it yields CASSPTGTANEKLFF.

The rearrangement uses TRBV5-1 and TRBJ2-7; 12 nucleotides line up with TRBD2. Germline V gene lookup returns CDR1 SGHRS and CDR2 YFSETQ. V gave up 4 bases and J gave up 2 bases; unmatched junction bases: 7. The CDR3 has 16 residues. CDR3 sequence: CASSPLAGGTAYEQYF. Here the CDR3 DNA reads TGCGCCAGCAGCCCCCTAGCGGGAGGGACCGCCTACGAGCAGTACTTC.

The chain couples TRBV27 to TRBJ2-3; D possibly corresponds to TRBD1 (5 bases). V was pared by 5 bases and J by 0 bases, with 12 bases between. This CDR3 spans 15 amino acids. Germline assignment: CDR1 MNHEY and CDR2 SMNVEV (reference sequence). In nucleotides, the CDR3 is TGTGCCAGCAGTCAAAATGGGGCTAGCACAGATACGCAGTATTTT. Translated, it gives CASSQNGASTDTQYF.

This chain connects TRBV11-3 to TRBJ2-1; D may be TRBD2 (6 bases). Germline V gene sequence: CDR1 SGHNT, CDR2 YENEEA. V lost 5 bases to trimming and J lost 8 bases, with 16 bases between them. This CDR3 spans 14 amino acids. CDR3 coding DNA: TGTGCCAGCAGCCGGGACTTACGGGGCGATGAGCAGTTCTTC. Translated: CASSRDLRGDEQFF.

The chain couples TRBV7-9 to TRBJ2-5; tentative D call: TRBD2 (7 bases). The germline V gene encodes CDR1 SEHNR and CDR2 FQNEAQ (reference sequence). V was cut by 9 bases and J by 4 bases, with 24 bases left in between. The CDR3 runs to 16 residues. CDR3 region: CARHGGRERPRETQYF. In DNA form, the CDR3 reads TGTGCCAGGCATGGGGGGCGGGAGAGGCCTAGAGAGACCCAGTACTTC. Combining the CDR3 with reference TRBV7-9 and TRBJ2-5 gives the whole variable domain DTGVSQNPRHKITKRGQNVTFRCDPISEHNRLYWYRQTLGQGPEFLTYFQNEAQLEKSRLLSDRFSAERPKGSFSTLEIQRTEQGDSAMYLCARHGGRERPRETQYFGPGTRLLVL.

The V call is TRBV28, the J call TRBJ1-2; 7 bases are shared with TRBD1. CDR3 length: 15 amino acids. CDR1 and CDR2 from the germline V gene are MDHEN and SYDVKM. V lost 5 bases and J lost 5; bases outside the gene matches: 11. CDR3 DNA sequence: TGTGCCAGCAGTCCTCCGACAGGGATTGGGTATGGCTACACCTTC. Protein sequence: CASSPPTGIGYGYTF.

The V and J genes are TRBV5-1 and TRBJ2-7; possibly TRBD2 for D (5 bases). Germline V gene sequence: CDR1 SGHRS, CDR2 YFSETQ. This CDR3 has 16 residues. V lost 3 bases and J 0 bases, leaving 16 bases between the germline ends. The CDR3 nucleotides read TGCGCCAGCAGCTCCGGACTGCGAGAGAGCTCCTACGAGCAGTACTTC. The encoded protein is CASSSGLRESSYEQYF.

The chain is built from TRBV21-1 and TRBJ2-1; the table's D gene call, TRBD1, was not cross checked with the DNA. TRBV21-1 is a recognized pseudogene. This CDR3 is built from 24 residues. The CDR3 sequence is CASSKQDRVRWYPTMRGSYNEQFF. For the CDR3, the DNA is TGTGCCAGCAGCAAACAGGACAGGGTTCGTTGGTATCCTACAATGCGGGGCTCCTACAATGAGCAGTTCTTC.